This TCR beta chain derives from a study of blood T cell repertoires in COVID-19. Turning to the study itself: PBMCs, B-cell-depleted T cells, or T cells provided the cDNA or gDNA that made up the material.

This clone showed up just a few times. Germline lookup yields CDR1 SGHRS and CDR2 YFSETQ. The CDR3 loop spans 15 amino acids. V was clipped by 1 base and J by 1 base, with 11 bases between them. Per the original data handling: Estimated nucleated cell counts came from reference gene primer amplification. This table comes from immunoSEQ multiplex PCR, and its TCRdb copy is limited to in-frame clones, with some not included. The V and J calls and clone size were taken over from that table, and D and trimming were inferred from the DNA. This sample has approximately 270,000 clones; under 90% occur once, and the top ten carry less than 2.5%.

The sequence derives from a man aged 50 to 59 with acute or convalescent COVID-19. Sequenced sample: peripheral blood. The chain has TRBV5-1 and TRBJ2-5; the D is unclear. The CDR3 reads CASSLRRSSQETQYF. The DNA of the CDR3 is TGCGCCAGCAGCTTGAGAAGAAGCTCCCAAGAGACCCAGTACTTC.